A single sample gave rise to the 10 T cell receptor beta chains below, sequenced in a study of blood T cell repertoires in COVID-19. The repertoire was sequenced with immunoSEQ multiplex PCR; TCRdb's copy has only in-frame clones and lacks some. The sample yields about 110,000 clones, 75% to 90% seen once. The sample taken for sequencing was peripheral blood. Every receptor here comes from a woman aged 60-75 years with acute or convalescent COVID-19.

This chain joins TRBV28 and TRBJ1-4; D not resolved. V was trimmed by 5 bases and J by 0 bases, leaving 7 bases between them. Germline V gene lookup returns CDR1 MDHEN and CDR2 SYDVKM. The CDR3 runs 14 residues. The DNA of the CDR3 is TGTGCCAGCAGTCTACAGCCAACTAATGAAAAACTGTTTTTT. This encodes CASSLQPTNEKLFF.

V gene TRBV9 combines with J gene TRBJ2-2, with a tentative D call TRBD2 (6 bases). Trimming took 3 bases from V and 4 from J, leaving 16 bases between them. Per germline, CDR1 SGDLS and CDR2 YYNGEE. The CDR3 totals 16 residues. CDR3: CASSAWGGGGTGELFF. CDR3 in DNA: TGTGCCAGCAGCGCGTGGGGAGGCGGTGGCACCGGGGAGCTGTTTTTT. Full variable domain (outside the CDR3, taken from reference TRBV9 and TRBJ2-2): DSGVTQTPKHLITATGQRVTLRCSPRSGDLSVYWYQQSLDQGLQFLIQYYNGEERAKGNILERFSAQQFPDLHSELNLSSLELGDSALYFCASSAWGGGGTGELFFGEGSRLTVL.

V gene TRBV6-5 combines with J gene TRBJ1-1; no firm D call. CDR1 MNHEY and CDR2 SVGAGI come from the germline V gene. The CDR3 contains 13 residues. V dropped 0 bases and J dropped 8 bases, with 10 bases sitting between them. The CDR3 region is CASSYSEHREAFF. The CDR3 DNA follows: TGTGCCAGCAGTTACTCTGAGCATCGGGAAGCTTTCTTT.

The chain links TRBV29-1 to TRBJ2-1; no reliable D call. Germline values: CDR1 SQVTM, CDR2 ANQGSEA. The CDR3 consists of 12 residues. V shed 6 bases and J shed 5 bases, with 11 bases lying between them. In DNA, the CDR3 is TGCAGCGTCACCCCCCTAAACAATGAGCAGTTCTTC. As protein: CSVTPLNNEQFF.

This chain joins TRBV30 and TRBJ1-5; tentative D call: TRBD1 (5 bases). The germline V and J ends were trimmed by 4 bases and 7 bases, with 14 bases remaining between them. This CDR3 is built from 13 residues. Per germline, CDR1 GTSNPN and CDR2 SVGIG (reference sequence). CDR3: CAWTPQGGQPQHF. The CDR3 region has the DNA TGTGCCTGGACTCCGCAGGGAGGACAGCCCCAGCATTTT.

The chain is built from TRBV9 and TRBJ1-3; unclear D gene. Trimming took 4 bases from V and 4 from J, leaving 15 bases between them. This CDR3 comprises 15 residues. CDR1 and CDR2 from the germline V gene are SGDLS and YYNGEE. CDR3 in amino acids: CASSFLGGVGNTIYF. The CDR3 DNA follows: TGTGCCAGCAGCTTCCTGGGAGGAGTCGGAAACACCATATATTTT.

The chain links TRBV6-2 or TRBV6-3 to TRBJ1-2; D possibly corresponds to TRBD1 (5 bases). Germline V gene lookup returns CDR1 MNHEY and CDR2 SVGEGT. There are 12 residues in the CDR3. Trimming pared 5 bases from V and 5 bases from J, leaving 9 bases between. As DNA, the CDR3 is TGTGCCAGCAGTGCGGGACTTTATGGCTACACCTTC. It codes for CASSAGLYGYTF.

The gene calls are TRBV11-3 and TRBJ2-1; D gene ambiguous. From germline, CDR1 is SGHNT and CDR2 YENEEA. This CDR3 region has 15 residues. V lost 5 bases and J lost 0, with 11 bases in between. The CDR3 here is CASSPRGDSYNEQFF. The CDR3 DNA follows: TGTGCCAGCAGCCCCCGAGGAGACTCCTACAATGAGCAGTTCTTC.

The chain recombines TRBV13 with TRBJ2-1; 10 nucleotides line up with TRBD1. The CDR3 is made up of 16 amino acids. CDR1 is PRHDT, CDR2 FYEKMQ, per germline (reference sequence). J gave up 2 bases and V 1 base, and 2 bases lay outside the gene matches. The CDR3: CASSLEGQGTYNEQFF. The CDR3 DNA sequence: TGTGCCAGCAGCTTAGAGGGACAGGGGACCTACAATGAGCAGTTCTTC.

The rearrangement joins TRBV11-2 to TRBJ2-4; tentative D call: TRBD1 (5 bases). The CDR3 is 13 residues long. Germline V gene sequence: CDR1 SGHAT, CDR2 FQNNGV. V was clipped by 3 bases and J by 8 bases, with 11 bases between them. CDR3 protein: CASSFTQVDIQYF. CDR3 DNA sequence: TGTGCCAGCAGCTTTACACAGGTTGACATTCAGTACTTC.